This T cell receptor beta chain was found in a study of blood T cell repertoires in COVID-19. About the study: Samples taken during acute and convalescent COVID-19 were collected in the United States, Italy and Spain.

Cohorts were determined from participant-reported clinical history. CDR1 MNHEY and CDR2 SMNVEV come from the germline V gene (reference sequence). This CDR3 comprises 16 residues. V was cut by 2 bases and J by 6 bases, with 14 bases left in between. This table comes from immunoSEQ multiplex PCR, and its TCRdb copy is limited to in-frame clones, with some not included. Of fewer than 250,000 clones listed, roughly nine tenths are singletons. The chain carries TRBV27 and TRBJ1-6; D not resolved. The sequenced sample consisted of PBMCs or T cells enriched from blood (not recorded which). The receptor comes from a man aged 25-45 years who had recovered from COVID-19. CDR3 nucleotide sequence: TGTGCCAGCAGTTTAGGATACAGAACGGTTAATTCACCCCTCCACTTT. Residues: CASSLGYRTVNSPLHF.